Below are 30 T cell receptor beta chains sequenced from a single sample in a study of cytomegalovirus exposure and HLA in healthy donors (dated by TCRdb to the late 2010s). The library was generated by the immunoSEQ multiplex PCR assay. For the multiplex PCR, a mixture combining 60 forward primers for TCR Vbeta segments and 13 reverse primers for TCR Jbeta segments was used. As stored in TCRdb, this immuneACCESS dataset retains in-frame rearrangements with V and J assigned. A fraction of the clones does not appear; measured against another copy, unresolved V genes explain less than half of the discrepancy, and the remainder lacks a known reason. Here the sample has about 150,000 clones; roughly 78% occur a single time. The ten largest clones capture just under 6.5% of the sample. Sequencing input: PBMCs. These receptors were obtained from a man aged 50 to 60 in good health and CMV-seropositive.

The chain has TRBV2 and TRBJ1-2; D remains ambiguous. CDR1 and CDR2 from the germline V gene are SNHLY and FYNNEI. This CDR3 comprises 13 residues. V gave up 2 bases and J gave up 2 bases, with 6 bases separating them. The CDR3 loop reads CASSELRNYGYTF. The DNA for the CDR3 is TGTGCCAGCAGTGAATTGAGGAACTATGGCTACACCTTC.

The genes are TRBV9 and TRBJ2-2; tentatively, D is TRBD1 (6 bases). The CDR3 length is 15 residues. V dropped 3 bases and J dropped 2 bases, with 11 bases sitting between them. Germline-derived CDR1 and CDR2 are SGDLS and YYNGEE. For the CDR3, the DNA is TGTGCCAGCAGCGCCGGACAGATCAACACCGGGGAGCTGTTTTTT. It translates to CASSAGQINTGELFF.

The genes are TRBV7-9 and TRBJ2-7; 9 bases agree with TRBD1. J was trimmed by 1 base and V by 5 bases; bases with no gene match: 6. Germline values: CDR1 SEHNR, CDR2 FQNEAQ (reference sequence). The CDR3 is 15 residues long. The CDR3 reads CASSEGTGWSYEQYF. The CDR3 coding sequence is TGTGCCAGCAGCGAAGGGACAGGGTGGTCCTACGAGCAGTACTTC. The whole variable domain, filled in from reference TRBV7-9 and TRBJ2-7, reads DTGVSQNPRHKITKRGQNVTFRCDPISEHNRLYWYRQTLGQGPEFLTYFQNEAQLEKSRLLSDRFSAERPKGSFSTLEIQRTEQGDSAMYLCASSEGTGWSYEQYFGPGTRLTVT.

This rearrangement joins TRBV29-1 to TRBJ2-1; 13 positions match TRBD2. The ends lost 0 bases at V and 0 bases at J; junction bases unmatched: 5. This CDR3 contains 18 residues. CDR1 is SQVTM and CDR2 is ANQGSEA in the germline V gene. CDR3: CSVEERGLAGVSYNEQFF. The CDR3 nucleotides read TGCAGCGTTGAAGAACGAGGACTAGCGGGAGTCTCCTACAATGAGCAGTTCTTC.

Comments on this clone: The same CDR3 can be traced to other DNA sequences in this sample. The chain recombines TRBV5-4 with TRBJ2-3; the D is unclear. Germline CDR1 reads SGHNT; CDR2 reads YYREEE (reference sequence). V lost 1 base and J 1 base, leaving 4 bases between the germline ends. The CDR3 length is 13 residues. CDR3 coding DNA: TGTGCCAGCAGCTTGCGGGGCACAGATACGCAGTATTTT. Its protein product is CASSLRGTDTQYF. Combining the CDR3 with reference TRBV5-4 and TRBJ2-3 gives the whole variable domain ETGVTQSPTHLIKTRGQQVTLRCSSQSGHNTVSWYQQALGQGPQFIFQYYREEENGRGNFPPRFSGLQFPNYSSELNVNALELDDSALYLCASSLRGTDTQYFGPGTRLTVL.

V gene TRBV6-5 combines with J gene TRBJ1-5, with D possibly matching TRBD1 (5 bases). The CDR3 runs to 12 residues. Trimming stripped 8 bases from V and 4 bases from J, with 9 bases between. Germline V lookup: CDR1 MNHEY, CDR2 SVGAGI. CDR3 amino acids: CASSTANQPQHF. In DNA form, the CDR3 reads TGTGCCAGCTCGACAGCAAATCAGCCCCAGCATTTT.

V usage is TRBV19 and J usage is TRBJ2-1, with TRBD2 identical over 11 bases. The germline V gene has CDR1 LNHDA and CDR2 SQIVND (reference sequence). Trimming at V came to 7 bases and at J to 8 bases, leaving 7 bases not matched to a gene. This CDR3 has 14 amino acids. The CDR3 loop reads CASKELAGVDEQFF. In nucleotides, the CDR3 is TGTGCCAGTAAAGAACTAGCGGGAGTGGATGAGCAGTTCTTC.

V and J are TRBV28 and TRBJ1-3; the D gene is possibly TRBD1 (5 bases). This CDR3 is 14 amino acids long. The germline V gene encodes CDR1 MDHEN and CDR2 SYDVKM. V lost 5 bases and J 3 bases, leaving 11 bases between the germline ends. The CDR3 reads CASSPRERGNTIYF. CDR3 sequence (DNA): TGTGCCAGCAGTCCCAGGGAACGTGGAAACACCATATATTTT. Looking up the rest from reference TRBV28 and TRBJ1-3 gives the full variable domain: DVKVTQSSRYLVKRTGEKVFLECVQDMDHENMFWYRQDPGLGLRLIYFSYDVKMKEKGDIPEGYSVSREKKERFSLILESASTNQTSMYLCASSPRERGNTIYFGEGSWLTVV.

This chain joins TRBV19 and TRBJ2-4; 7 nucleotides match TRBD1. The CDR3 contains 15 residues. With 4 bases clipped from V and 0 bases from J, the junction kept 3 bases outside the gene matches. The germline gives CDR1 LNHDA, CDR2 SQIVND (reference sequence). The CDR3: CASSRTGKAKNIQYF. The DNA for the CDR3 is TGTGCCAGTAGTAGGACAGGCAAAGCCAAAAACATTCAGTACTTC.

The CDR3: CASSDGQNSNQPQHF. The CDR3 nucleotides are TGCGCCAGCAGTGATGGACAGAATAGCAATCAGCCCCAGCATTTT. The chain has TRBV10-2 and TRBJ1-5; TRBD1 is a possible D gene (6 bases). CDR3 size: 15 residues. The V and J ends lost 3 bases and 0 bases respectively, with 9 bases between them. CDR1 and CDR2 (germline): WSHSY, SAAADI.

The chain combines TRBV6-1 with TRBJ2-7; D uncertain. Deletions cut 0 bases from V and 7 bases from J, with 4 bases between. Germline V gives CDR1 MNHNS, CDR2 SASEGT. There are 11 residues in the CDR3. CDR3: CASSEAREQYF. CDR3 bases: TGTGCCAGCAGTGAAGCGAGGGAGCAGTACTTC.

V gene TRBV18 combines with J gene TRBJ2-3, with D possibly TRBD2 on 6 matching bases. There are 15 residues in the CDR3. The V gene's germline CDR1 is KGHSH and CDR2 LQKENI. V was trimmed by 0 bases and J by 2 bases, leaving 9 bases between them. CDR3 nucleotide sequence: TGTGCCAGCTCACCACCTAGCGGATACACAGATACGCAGTATTTT. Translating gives CASSPPSGYTDTQYF.

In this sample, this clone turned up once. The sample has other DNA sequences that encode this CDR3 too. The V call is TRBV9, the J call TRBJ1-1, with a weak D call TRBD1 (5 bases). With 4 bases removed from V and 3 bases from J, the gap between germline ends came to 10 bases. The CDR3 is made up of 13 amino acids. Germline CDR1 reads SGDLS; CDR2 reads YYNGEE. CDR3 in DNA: TGTGCCAGCAGCTCCGGGGGGGACACTGAAGCTTTCTTT. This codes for CASSSGGDTEAFF.

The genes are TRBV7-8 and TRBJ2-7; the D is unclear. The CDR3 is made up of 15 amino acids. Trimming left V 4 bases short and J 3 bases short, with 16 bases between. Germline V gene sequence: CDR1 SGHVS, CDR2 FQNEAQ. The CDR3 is CASSSYTTTNYEQYF. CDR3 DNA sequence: TGTGCCAGCAGCTCGTATACGACGACAAACTACGAGCAGTACTTC.

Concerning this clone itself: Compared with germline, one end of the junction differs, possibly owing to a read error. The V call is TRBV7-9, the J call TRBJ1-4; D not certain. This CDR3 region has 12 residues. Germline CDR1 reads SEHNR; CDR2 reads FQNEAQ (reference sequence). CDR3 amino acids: CSSSLGGEKLFF. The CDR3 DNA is TGTTCCAGCAGCCTGGGCGGGGAAAAACTGTTTTTT. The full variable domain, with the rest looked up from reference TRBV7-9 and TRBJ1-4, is DTGVSQNPRHKITKRGQNVTFRCDPISEHNRLYWYRQTLGQGPEFLTYFQNEAQLEKSRLLSDRFSAERPKGSFSTLEIQRTEQGDSAMYLCSSSLGGEKLFFGSGTQLSVL.

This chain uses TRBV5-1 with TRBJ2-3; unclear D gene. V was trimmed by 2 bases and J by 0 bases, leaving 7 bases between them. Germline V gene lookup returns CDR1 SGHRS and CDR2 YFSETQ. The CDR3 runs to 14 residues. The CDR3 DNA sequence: TGCGCCAGCAGCTTTTCTCAGAGCACAGATACGCAGTATTTT. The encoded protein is CASSFSQSTDTQYF.

CDR3 residues: CAWSPQGNWMAAQYF. CDR3 in DNA: TGTGCCTGGAGCCCACAGGGTAACTGGATGGCGGCCCAGTACTTC. The chain employs TRBV30 and TRBJ2-5, with D possibly matching TRBD1 (6 bases). Germline CDR1 and CDR2: GTSNPN and SVGIG (reference sequence). V was cut by 3 bases and J by 9 bases, with 23 bases left in between. This CDR3 spans 15 amino acids.

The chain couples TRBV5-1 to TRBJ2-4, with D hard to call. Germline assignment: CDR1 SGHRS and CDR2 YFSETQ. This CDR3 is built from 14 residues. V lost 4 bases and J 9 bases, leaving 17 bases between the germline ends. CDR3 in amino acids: CASSVSTSSGIQYF. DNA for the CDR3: TGCGCCAGCAGCGTCTCCACTTCCTCGGGCATTCAGTACTTC.

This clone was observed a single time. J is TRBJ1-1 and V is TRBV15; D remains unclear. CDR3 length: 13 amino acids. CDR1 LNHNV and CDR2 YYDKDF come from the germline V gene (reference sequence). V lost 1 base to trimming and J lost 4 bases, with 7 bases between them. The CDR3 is CATSRGSGTEAFF. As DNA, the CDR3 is TGTGCCACCAGCAGAGGGTCCGGCACTGAAGCTTTCTTT.

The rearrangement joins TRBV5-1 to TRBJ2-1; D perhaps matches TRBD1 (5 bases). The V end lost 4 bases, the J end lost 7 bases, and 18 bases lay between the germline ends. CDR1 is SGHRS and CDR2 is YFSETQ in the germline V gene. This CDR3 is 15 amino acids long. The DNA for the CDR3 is TGCGCCAGCAGCCCCGGTGCCCCCAAGGGGAATGAGCAGTTCTTC. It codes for CASSPGAPKGNEQFF.

CDR3 nucleotides: TGTGCCAGCAGTCGATTAACTAGCGGGTTCTACGAGCAGTACTTC. The encoded protein is CASSRLTSGFYEQYF. The V and J genes are TRBV28 and TRBJ2-7; 9 nucleotides agree with TRBD2. The ends lost 5 bases at V and 3 bases at J; junction bases unmatched: 8. This CDR3 is 15 amino acids long. Germline assignment: CDR1 MDHEN and CDR2 SYDVKM.

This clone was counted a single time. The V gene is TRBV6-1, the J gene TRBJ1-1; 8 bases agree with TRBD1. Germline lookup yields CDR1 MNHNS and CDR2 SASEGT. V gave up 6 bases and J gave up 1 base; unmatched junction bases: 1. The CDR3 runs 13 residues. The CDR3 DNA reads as TGTGCCAGCAGACAGGGGGAGAACACTGAAGCTTTCTTT. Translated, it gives CASRQGENTEAFF.

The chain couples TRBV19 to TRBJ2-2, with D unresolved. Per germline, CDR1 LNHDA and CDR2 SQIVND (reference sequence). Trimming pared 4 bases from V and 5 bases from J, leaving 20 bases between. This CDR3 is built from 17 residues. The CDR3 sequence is CASSTNSFRVRTGELFF. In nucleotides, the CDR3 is TGTGCCAGTAGTACCAATTCATTCCGGGTCCGGACCGGGGAGCTGTTTTTT.

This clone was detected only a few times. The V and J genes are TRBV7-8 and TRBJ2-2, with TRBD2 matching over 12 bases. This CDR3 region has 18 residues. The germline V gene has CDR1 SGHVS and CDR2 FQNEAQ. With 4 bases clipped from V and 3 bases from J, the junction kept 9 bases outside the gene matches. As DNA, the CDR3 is TGTGCCAGCAGCTCAATACTGCTAGCGGGAGGGTACACCGGGGAGCTGTTTTTT. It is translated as CASSSILLAGGYTGELFF.

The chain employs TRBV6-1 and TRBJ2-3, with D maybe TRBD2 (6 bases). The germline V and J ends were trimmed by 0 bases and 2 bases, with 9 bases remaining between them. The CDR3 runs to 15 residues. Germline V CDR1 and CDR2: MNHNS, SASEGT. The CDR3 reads CASSEASLATDTQYF. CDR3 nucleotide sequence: TGTGCCAGCAGTGAAGCGTCACTAGCCACAGATACGCAGTATTTT.

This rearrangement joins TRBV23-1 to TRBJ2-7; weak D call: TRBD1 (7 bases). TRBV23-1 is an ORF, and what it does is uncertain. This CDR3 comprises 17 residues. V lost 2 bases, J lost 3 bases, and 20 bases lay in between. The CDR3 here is CASSQPRTGAGSYEQYF. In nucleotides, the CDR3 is TGCGCCAGCAGTCAACCCCGAACAGGGGCCGGGAGCTACGAGCAGTACTTC.

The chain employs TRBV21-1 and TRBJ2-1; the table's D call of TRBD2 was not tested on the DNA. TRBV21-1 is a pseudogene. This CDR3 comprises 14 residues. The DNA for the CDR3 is TGTGCCAGCATTGGAGAGATCGTCAACAATGAGCAGTTCTTC. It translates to CASIGEIVNNEQFF.

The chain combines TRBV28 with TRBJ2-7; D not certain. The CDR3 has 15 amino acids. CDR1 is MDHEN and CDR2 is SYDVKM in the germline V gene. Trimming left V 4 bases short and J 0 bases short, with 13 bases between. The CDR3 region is CASSSAGSSSYEQYF. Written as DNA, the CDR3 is TGTGCCAGCAGTTCCGCAGGCTCGAGCTCCTACGAGCAGTACTTC.

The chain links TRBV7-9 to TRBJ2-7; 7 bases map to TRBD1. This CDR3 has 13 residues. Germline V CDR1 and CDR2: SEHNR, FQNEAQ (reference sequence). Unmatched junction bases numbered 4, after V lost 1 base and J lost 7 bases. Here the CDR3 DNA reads TGTGCCAGCAGCTTAGAGAGCAGGGGGGAGCAGTACTTC. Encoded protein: CASSLESRGEQYF.

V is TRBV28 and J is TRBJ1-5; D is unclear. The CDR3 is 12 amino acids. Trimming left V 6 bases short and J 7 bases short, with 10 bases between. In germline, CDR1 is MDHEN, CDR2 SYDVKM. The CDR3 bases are TGTGCCAGCAGCCTTACAAGACAGCCCCAGCATTTT. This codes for CASSLTRQPQHF.